One TCR beta chain is described in this entry. Its antigen target is currently unknown. No clone much larger than this one lies a single base away; base qualities are absent. The CDR1 and CDR2 encoded by the germline V gene are SNHLY and FYNNEI. The V and J ends are trimmed by 7 bases and 3 bases, leaving 13 bases between them. Spanning cysteine to phenylalanine, the CDR3 consists of 14 amino acids. Solely the CDR3 DNA is kept, with 42 bases framed from the first base. The entire isolated RNA was reverse transcribed using the High Capacity cDNA Reverse Transcription Kit, and thus expressed TCRB transcripts were sequenced. Deep immunoSEQ sequencing was performed on naive, central memory and regulatory T cell samples, with an average of around 3.5 million total reads per sample. Sorted cells were lysed in RLT buffer and RNA was extracted with DNase-treated RNeasy Micro or Mini kits, depending on cell number. To prevent cross-contamination, every cell subset was processed on its own, while patient and healthy donor samples were processed together. TCRB sequences were amplified from cDNA with the immunoSEQ multiplex PCR, producing 87-bp fragments spanning the CDR3 region. Sequencing of the amplicons was performed on the Illumina HiSeq platform. As for the authors' bioinformatics: Synthetic template baselines were used to correct PCR bias computationally, reads within Hamming distance 2 were collapsed together, and singletons that could not be merged were discarded. By aligning reads against IMGT, V, D and J genes, CDR3 length, and insertions or deletions at six rearrangement sites were assigned. Clonotype counts were normalized to sorted cell number within each subset before computing true diversity and Gini coefficients with the tcR R package. The overlap coefficient, calculated on TCRB nucleotide sequences, was used to measure repertoire sharing. Out-of-frame TCRB sequences from naive cells were analyzed to stand in for the pre-selection repertoire. In TCRdb, the immuneACCESS table is reduced to in-frame sequences with V and J assigned. These tables do not hold every clone; where another copy was compared, an unresolved V gene accounts for under half, and the others remain unexplained. The V and J calls and clone size come from that table; D and trimming were worked out from the DNA. In all, the sample holds around 310,000 clones, and about 13% of those were seen once. The ten largest clones take up roughly 0.016% of the sample.

The entry originates in a study of beta chain features in type 1 diabetes (dated by TCRdb to about 2018). Regarding the research as a whole: Mean age, gender distribution, total cell number and subset yield did not differ between patients and healthy donors. Regulatory and stem cell-like memory subsets were obtained from only 8 patients and roughly eight healthy donors, while naive and central memory subsets were obtained from all 30 or so donors. A total of under 140,000,000 sorted cells were examined across all samples, and the number of cells per subset was strongly correlated with RNA yield. The study compared TCRB repertoires of sorted circulating CD4+ T cell subsets between recently diagnosed type 1 diabetes patients and matched healthy donors. Points the paper makes about the study in general: In all four CD4+ subsets, TCRB CDR3 length was moderately but significantly shorter in type 1 diabetes patients. Naive, central memory and regulatory TCRB repertoires appeared more similar among patients than among healthy donors. Patients with type 1 diabetes made fewer insertions and deleted more nucleotides at VDJ recombination sites, implying thymic rearrangement abnormalities. PCR may preferentially amplify shorter templates, but because patient and control samples were amplified and corrected together, any resulting skew would affect both groups equally. Only small numbers of individuals were included in the HLA sub-analyses, which left unresolved whether HLA type had any influence on TCRB rearrangement. Because cDNA was sequenced instead of genomic DNA, highly expressing activated cells could be over-represented, though the groups showed no difference in activation or CD3 levels.

A single peripheral blood draw of roughly 0.11 L on average was collected from each donor into heparinised tubes. A BD FACSAria II and a panel including CD45RO, CCR7, CD25, CD127, CD95 and CD27 were used to sort naive, central memory, regulatory and stem cell-like memory CD4+ T cells. A purity above 95% was achieved for all sorted populations. PBMCs were separated immediately by Lymphoprep density gradient centrifugation and were stained directly, without being cultured. So that batch effects would be minimized, each experiment stained and sorted samples in pairs, pairing one healthy donor with one patient.

The receptor chain draws on TRBV2 and TRBJ1-5; confidence is insufficient to name the D gene. The receptor's source is a woman under 30 with type 1 diabetes. Sequencing was carried out using naive CD4+ T cells from blood. The sample's cell subset or site label, in plain terms: true naive CD4+ T cells. Here is the DNA: TGTGCCAGCAAACAGCTGGTAAACAATCAGCCCCAGCATTTT. This is translated as CASKQLVNNQPQHF.